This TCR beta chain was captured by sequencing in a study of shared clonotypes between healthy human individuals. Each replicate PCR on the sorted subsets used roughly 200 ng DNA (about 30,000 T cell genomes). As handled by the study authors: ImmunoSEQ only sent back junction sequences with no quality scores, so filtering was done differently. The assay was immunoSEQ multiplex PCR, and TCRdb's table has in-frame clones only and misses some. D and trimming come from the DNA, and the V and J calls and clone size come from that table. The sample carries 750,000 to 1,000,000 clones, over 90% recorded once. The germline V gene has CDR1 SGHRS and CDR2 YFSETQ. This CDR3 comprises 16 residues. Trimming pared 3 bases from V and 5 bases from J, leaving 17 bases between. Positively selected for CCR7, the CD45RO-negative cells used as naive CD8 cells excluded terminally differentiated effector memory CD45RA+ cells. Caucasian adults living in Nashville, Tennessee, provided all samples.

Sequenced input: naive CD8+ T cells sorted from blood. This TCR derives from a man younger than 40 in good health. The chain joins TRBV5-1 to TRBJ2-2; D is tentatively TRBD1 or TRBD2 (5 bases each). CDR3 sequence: CASSSLSGTGTGELFF. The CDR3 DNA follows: TGCGCCAGCAGCTCCCTAAGCGGAACAGGAACCGGGGAGCTGTTTTTT.